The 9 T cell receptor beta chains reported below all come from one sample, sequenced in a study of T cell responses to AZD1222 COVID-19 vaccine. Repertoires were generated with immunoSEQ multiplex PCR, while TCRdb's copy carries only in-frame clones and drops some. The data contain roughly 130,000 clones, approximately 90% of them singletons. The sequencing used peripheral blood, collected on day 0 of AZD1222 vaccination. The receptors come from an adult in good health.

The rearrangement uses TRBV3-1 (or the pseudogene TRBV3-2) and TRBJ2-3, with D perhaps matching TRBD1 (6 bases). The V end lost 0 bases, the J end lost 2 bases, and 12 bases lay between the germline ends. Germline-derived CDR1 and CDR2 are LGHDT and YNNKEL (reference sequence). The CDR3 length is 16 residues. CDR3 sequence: CASSQDRGLNTDTQYF. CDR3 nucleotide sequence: TGTGCCAGCAGCCAAGACAGGGGATTAAACACAGATACGCAGTATTTT.

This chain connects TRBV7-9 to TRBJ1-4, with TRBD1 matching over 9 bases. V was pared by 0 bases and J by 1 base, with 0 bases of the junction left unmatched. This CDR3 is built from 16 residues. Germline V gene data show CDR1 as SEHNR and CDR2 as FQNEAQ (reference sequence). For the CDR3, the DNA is TGTGCCAGCAGCTTAGCGGGACAGGGAACTAATGAAAAACTGTTTTTT. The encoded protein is CASSLAGQGTNEKLFF.

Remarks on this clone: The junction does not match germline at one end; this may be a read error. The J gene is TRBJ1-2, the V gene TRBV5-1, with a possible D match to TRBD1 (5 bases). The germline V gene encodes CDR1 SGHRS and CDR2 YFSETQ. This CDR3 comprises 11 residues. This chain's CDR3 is CTSGDNYGYTF. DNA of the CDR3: TGCACCAGCGGGGACAACTATGGCTACACCTTC.

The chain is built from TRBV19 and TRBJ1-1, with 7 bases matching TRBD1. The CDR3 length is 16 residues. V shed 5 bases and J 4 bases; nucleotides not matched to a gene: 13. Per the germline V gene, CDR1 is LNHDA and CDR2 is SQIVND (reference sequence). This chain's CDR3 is CASSPRQGRSATEAFF. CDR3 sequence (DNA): TGTGCCAGTAGTCCCCGACAGGGACGGAGTGCCACTGAAGCTTTCTTT.

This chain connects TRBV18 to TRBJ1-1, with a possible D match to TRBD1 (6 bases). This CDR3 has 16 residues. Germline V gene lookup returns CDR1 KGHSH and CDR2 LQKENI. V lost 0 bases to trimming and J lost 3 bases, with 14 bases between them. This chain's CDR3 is CASSPPVLEGDTEAFF. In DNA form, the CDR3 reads TGTGCCAGCTCACCACCGGTTCTTGAGGGGGACACTGAAGCTTTCTTT.

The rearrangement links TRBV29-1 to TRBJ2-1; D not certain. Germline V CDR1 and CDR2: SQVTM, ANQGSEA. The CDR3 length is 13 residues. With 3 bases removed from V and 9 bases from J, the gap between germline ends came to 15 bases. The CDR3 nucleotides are TGCAGCGTTGAGGTAATAGAGAGGAGTGAGCAGTTCTTC. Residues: CSVEVIERSEQFF.

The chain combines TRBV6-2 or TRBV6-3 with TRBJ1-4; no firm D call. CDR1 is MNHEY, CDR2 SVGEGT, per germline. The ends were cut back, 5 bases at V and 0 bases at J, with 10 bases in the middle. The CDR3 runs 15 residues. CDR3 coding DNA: TGTGCCAGCAGTCCAGACATTGCAACTAATGAAAAACTGTTTTTT. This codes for CASSPDIATNEKLFF.

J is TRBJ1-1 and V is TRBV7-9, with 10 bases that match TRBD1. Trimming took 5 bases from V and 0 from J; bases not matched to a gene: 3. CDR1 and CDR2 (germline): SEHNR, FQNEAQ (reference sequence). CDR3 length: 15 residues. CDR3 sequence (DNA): TGTGCCAGCAGCCGGACAGGGGGGTTGAACACTGAAGCTTTCTTT. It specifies CASSRTGGLNTEAFF.

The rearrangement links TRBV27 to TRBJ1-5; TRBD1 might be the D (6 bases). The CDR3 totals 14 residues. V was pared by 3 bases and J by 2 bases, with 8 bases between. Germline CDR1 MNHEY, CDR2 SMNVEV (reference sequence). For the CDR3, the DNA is TGTGCCAGCAGTTTCAGGGGAGGCAATCAGCCCCAGCATTTT. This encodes CASSFRGGNQPQHF.